This paragraph reports one T cell receptor beta chain. This sample was taken from a study of T cells in Graves' hyperthyroidism and ophthalmopathy. The overall study: Peripheral blood was collected at initial diagnosis, before any treatment.

V lost 6 bases and J 0 bases, leaving 9 bases between the germline ends. CDR3 size: 14 residues. Germline V gene lookup returns CDR1 LNHDA and CDR2 SQIVND (reference sequence). Graves' hyperthyroidism is called stable when ophthalmopathy does not progress within 18 months. Uncontrolled infection, other autoimmune disease, pregnancy or lactation excluded patients. The CDR3 regions of TCR beta were amplified from RNA transcripts. RT-PCR in the first round (using the HTBI primer set) targeted the TCR CDR3. MiXCR was run by TCRdb on the multiplex PCR reads, yielding one entry per CDR3 protein. The table lists around 700,000 distinct CDR3 sequences, roughly 32% of them singletons.

The chain employs TRBV19 and TRBJ1-5; D is undetermined. The source material was blood. This TCR was recovered from a woman aged 35 to 49 with Graves' hyperthyroidism. CDR3 DNA: TGTGCCAGTAGGGGGATTTATAGCAATCAGCCCCAGCATTTT. Protein product: CASRGIYSNQPQHF. The complete variable domain, with remaining parts taken from reference TRBV19 and TRBJ1-5, reads DGGITQSPKYLFRKEGQNVTLSCEQNLNHDAMYWYRQDPGQGLRLIYYSQIVNDFQKGDIAEGYSVSREKKESFPLTVTSAQKNPTAFYLCASRGIYSNQPQHFGDGTRLSIL.